These 6 T cell receptor beta chains share one sample of origin, sequenced in a study of blood T cell repertoires in COVID-19. The data were produced by immunoSEQ multiplex PCR, yet TCRdb's version contains in-frame clones alone and is incomplete. The table lists under 40,000 clones, around 85% of them singletons. Specimen: peripheral blood. The receptors stem from a human donor with acute or convalescent COVID-19. The donor label of this sample is uncertain.

This chain uses TRBV11-2 with TRBJ2-1, with D maybe TRBD2 (7 bases). The CDR3 contains 15 residues. Trimming removed 5 bases from V and 6 bases from J, with 17 bases in between. Germline-derived CDR1 and CDR2 are SGHAT and FQNNGV. The CDR3 spells CASSPGGQFGNEQFF. The CDR3 DNA reads TGTGCCAGCAGCCCGGGGGGCCAGTTCGGCAATGAGCAGTTCTTC.

This clone was detected once. The chain has TRBV5-1 and TRBJ2-1; a possible D gene is TRBD2 (5 bases). The germline CDR1 and CDR2 sequences are SGHRS and YFSETQ. The CDR3 runs to 16 residues. Trimming stripped 0 bases from V and 4 bases from J, with 14 bases between. The DNA for the CDR3 is TGCGCCAGCAGCTTGGTAAGCGGCCTACCTTACAATGAGCAGTTCTTC. Its protein is CASSLVSGLPYNEQFF.

The chain couples TRBV11-2 to TRBJ2-2; D unresolved. This CDR3 has 13 residues. V shed 1 base and J shed 5 bases, with 5 bases lying between them. The germline V gene has CDR1 SGHAT and CDR2 FQNNGV. This CDR3 is CASSLGATGELFF. The CDR3, as DNA: TGTGCCAGCAGCTTAGGGGCGACCGGGGAGCTGTTTTTT.

The V gene is TRBV3-1 (or the pseudogene TRBV3-2), the J gene TRBJ2-6; a possible D gene is TRBD1 (6 bases). Per the germline V gene, CDR1 is LGHDT and CDR2 is YNNKEL (reference sequence). V was cut by 2 bases and J by 1 base, with 6 bases left in between. The CDR3 consists of 15 residues. The CDR3 DNA follows: TGTGCCAGCAGCCAAACAGGGTCTGGGGCCAACGTCCTGACTTTC. Encoded protein: CASSQTGSGANVLTF.

The chain has TRBV7-8 and TRBJ2-7; TRBD1 aligns across 7 bases. In germline, CDR1 is SGHVS, CDR2 FQNEAQ. The ends lost 1 base at V and 5 bases at J; junction bases unmatched: 5. The CDR3 runs 14 residues. The CDR3 spells CASSLGQGLNEQYF. CDR3 nucleotide sequence: TGTGCCAGCAGCTTAGGACAGGGTCTGAACGAGCAGTACTTC.

The V gene is TRBV18, the J gene TRBJ1-3, with 7 bases lining up with TRBD1. Germline-derived CDR1 and CDR2 are KGHSH and LQKENI. The CDR3 contains 15 residues. The V gene end was trimmed by 2 bases and the J gene end by 0 bases; junction bases not matched to a gene: 1. The CDR3 sequence is CASSPGTVSGNTIYF. The CDR3 region has the DNA TGTGCCAGCTCACCAGGGACAGTCTCTGGAAACACCATATATTTT.